These 6 T cell receptor beta chains were all obtained from the same sample, sequenced in a study of cytomegalovirus exposure and HLA in healthy donors. A multiplex PCR was run with 60 Vbeta primers and 13 Jbeta primers. The repertoire was sequenced with immunoSEQ multiplex PCR; TCRdb's copy has only in-frame clones and lacks some. The sample comprises around 90,000 clones, more than 55% of which are singletons, and approximately 5% rests with the top ten. The source material was PBMCs. The origin of the receptors is a woman aged 30 to 39 in good health and CMV-seropositive.

V usage is TRBV30 and J usage is TRBJ2-5; D not certain. The germline V gene encodes CDR1 GTSNPN and CDR2 SVGIG (reference sequence). This CDR3 is built from 12 residues. Deletions cut 7 bases from V and 0 bases from J, with 9 bases between. Here the CDR3 DNA reads TGTGCCTACAGCTCCGACCAAGAGACCCAGTACTTC. Protein sequence: CAYSSDQETQYF.

This chain joins TRBV9 and TRBJ2-5, with 7 bases matching TRBD1. With 6 bases clipped from V and 5 bases from J, the junction kept 13 bases outside the gene matches. This CDR3 has 15 amino acids. CDR1 SGDLS and CDR2 YYNGEE come from the germline V gene. The CDR3 here is CASNRGRGQMETQYF. CDR3 bases: TGTGCCAGCAACAGAGGACGGGGACAGATGGAGACCCAGTACTTC.

CDR3 in amino acids: CASRRGQGDAEAFF. Written as DNA, the CDR3 is TGTGCCAGCAGGAGGGGACAGGGAGACGCTGAAGCTTTCTTT. This sequence joins TRBV6-5 and TRBJ1-1, with 9 bases lining up with TRBD1. J lost 6 bases, V lost 6 bases, and 8 bases had no gene match. Looked up from germline, CDR1 is MNHEY and CDR2 is SVGAGI. The CDR3 has 14 residues.

V usage is TRBV6-1 and J usage is TRBJ2-5, with D unresolved. The tail of the sequence fits TRBJ2-7 better, so the J call may be wrong. The CDR3 is 13 amino acids. The germline CDR1 and CDR2 sequences are MNHNS and SASEGT. The CDR3 sequence: CASSESPSYEQYF. CDR3 coding DNA: TGTGCCAGCAGTGAAAGTCCTAGCTACGAGCAGTACTTC.

This sequence joins TRBV19 and TRBJ2-2, with D perhaps matching TRBD2 (5 bases). Germline lookup yields CDR1 LNHDA and CDR2 SQIVND (reference sequence). The V end lost 8 bases, the J end lost 6 bases, and 13 bases lay between the germline ends. This CDR3 comprises 13 residues. The CDR3 reads CASLGSRAGELFF. The CDR3 coding sequence is TGTGCCAGTCTTGGGAGTAGGGCCGGGGAGCTGTTTTTT.

The chain couples TRBV18 to TRBJ2-7; weak D call: TRBD1 (6 bases). The CDR3 covers 14 residues. Trimming took off 6 bases at V and 2 bases at J, with 14 bases between the two ends. CDR1 is KGHSH, CDR2 LQKENI, per germline. Here the CDR3 reads CASSRTGQTYEQYF. The CDR3 DNA is TGTGCCAGCTCGAGAACAGGGCAAACCTACGAGCAGTACTTC.